Sequencing of this T cell receptor beta chain was carried out in a study of T cells in Graves' hyperthyroidism and ophthalmopathy. Study background: Peripheral blood was drawn at first diagnosis, prior to all treatment. General study results and limits: Most thyroid clonotypes expanded above 0.001 appeared in blood too.

Diagnostic assessment was based on clinical symptoms, serum thyroxine and TRAb, thyroid ultrasound and orbital computed tomography. TCR beta CDR3 sequences were amplified from RNA transcripts. Initially, a first-round RT-PCR of the TCR CDR3 employed the HTBI primer set. A single record per CDR3 protein comes from TCRdb applying MiXCR to the multiplex PCR reads. The sample holds 250,000 to 400,000 distinct CDR3 sequences, roughly 13% seen once. CDR1 MNHNS and CDR2 SASEGT come from the germline V gene. The CDR3 covers 14 residues. The V end lost 2 bases, the J end lost 5 bases, and 12 bases lay between the germline ends. In this sample, this clonotype turned up many times. No antigen is known for it.

The TCR was taken from a woman aged 40 to 50 with Graves' ophthalmopathy. This sequence joins TRBV6-1 and TRBJ2-5, with D unresolved. The material sequenced was blood. The DNA for the CDR3 is TGTGCCAGCAGTGAATCTAGGACGGATGAGACCCAGTACTTC. Translation: CASSESRTDETQYF.